The present T cell receptor beta chain was sequenced within a study of blood T cell repertoires in COVID-19. Study information: Spain, Italy and the United States supplied samples that represented acute and convalescent COVID-19.

Germline V gives CDR1 SGHTA, CDR2 FQGNSA. The J segment lost 0 bases and the V segment lost 2 bases, leaving 5 bases of the junction unmatched. CDR3 size: 18 residues. Living in 24 US areas, the participants were between about 18 and 100 years of age. Donors in Cohort 3 who had recovered were those with two negative PCRs, healthcare professional clearance, or resolution of their symptoms. Per the study methods: Amplification with reference gene primers provided the estimates of nucleated cell counts. Generated by immunoSEQ multiplex PCR, the TCRdb table keeps only in-frame clones and is missing some. V and J calls and clone size are given by that table; D and trimming were obtained from the DNA. The sample includes 200,000 to 250,000 clones, about four fifths of them seen just once.

Sequences were obtained from PBMCs or T cells enriched from blood (not recorded which). The receptor was isolated from a woman aged 40 to 55 who had recovered from COVID-19. The chain carries TRBV7-2 and TRBJ1-4; 11 bases match TRBD1. The CDR3 bases are TGTGCCAGCAGCTTATATGGACAGGGGGCGCCAACTAATGAAAAACTGTTTTTT. It encodes CASSLYGQGAPTNEKLFF.